One and the same sample provided the 20 T cell receptor beta chains below, sequenced in a study of T cells in localized non-small cell lung cancer. Produced via immunoSEQ multiplex PCR; TCRdb's table is partial and in-frame only. The table lists over 45,000 clones, 70% to 90% of them singletons. The sample consisted of peripheral blood, taken before any cancer treatment. The source of these receptors is a man aged 40 to 75 with stage I squamous cell lung carcinoma.

V usage is TRBV12-2 and J usage is TRBJ1-5. TRBV12-2 corresponds to a pseudogene. The CDR3 covers 15 residues. CDR3 in DNA: TGTGCAAGTCGCTTAGAAGCTATGGGGTGTCAGCCCCAGCATTTT. It is translated as CASRLEAMGCQPQHF.

The V gene is TRBV7-2, the J gene TRBJ2-5; D may be TRBD1 or TRBD2 (5 bases each). The CDR3 spans 15 residues. The ends were cut back, 6 bases at V and 4 bases at J, with 18 bases in the middle. Germline CDR1 is SGHTA and CDR2 is FQGNSA. The CDR3 protein is CASSQIVGTPETQYF. The DNA for the CDR3 is TGTGCCAGCAGTCAGATCGTGGGGACCCCAGAGACCCAGTACTTC. The whole variable domain, filled in from reference TRBV7-2 and TRBJ2-5, reads GAGVSQSPSNKVTEKGKDVELRCDPISGHTALYWYRQSLGQGLEFLIYFQGNSAPDKSGLPSDRFSAERTGGSVSTLTIQRTQQEDSAVYLCASSQIVGTPETQYFGPGTRLLVL.

This clone has just a few counts. This rearrangement joins TRBV29-1 to TRBJ1-1, with a possible D match to TRBD1 (5 bases). The germline V and J ends were trimmed by 8 bases and 6 bases, with 13 bases remaining between them. This CDR3 is 11 amino acids long. Per germline, CDR1 SQVTM and CDR2 ANQGSEA. The CDR3 nucleotides read TGCAGCAATCGGGGAGGGGCTGAAGCTTTCTTT. Protein sequence: CSNRGGAEAFF.

This clone came up once. This chain links TRBV5-4 with TRBJ2-5, with D tentatively TRBD1 or TRBD2 (5 bases each). Trimming left V 4 bases short and J 4 bases short, with 11 bases between. The CDR3 has 13 amino acids. Germline CDR1 is SGHNT and CDR2 is YYREEE (reference sequence). The CDR3 bases are TGTGCCAGCAGCGCCTCTGGGGGAGAGACCCAGTACTTC. Encoded protein: CASSASGGETQYF.

The gene calls are TRBV28 and TRBJ2-7; D is perhaps TRBD1 (5 bases). CDR1 is MDHEN, CDR2 SYDVKM, per germline. This CDR3 is built from 16 residues. Trimming removed 2 bases at V and 2 bases at J, with 16 bases between. The CDR3 spells CASSLLSAGHTYEQYF. The CDR3 region has the DNA TGTGCCAGCAGTTTACTCTCGGCAGGGCACACCTACGAGCAGTACTTC. The whole variable domain, filled in from reference TRBV28 and TRBJ2-7, reads DVKVTQSSRYLVKRTGEKVFLECVQDMDHENMFWYRQDPGLGLRLIYFSYDVKMKEKGDIPEGYSVSREKKERFSLILESASTNQTSMYLCASSLLSAGHTYEQYFGPGTRLTVT.

The chain recombines TRBV28 with TRBJ2-5; 11 nucleotides agree with TRBD1. This CDR3 is 14 amino acids long. Germline loops: CDR1 MDHEN, CDR2 SYDVKM. J gave up 5 bases and V 6 bases, and 5 bases lay outside the gene matches. CDR3: CASSRTGGGETQYF. The CDR3 DNA reads as TGTGCCAGCAGCAGGACAGGGGGCGGGGAGACCCAGTACTTC.

The V call is TRBV5-5, the J call TRBJ2-2; possible D gene TRBD1, 5 bases. CDR1 and CDR2 from the germline V gene are SGHKS and YYEKEE (reference sequence). This CDR3 has 17 residues. Deletions cut 1 base from V and 6 bases from J, with 19 bases between. CDR3 nucleotides: TGTGCCAGCAGCTTGCAGGGATCCCCAAATCTTCCCGGGGAGCTGTTTTTT. This codes for CASSLQGSPNLPGELFF. The variable domain in full, with the rest retrieved from reference TRBV5-5 and TRBJ2-2, is DAGVTQSPTHLIKTRGQQVTLRCSPISGHKSVSWYQQVLGQGPQFIFQYYEKEERGRGNFPDRFSARQFPNYSSELNVNALLLGDSALYLCASSLQGSPNLPGELFFGEGSRLTVL.

The rearrangement links TRBV14 to TRBJ2-7; the match to TRBD1 covers 8 bases. CDR3 length equals 18 residues. Germline loops: CDR1 SGHDN, CDR2 FVKESK. The V segment lost 1 base and the J segment 0 bases; nucleotides outside the gene matches: 11. The CDR3 spells CASSQAGQGLTFSYEQYF. CDR3 coding DNA: TGTGCCAGCAGCCAAGCCGGACAGGGTCTGACATTCTCCTACGAGCAGTACTTC.

The J gene is TRBJ1-1, the V gene TRBV5-1; TRBD1 aligns across 8 bases. Germline V gene sequence: CDR1 SGHRS, CDR2 YFSETQ. V trimming: 4 bases; J trimming: 1 base; junction bases outside the gene matches: 3. The CDR3 has 14 amino acids. CDR3: CASSAGQENTEAFF. The CDR3 region has the DNA TGCGCCAGCAGCGCGGGACAGGAGAACACTGAAGCTTTCTTT.

This chain connects TRBV29-1 to TRBJ1-1; D not certain. The CDR3 loop spans 13 amino acids. V was trimmed by 3 bases and J by 0 bases, leaving 8 bases between them. The V gene's germline CDR1 is SQVTM and CDR2 ANQGSEA. CDR3 in amino acids: CSVDPAMNTEAFF. For the CDR3, the DNA is TGCAGCGTTGATCCAGCCATGAACACTGAAGCTTTCTTT.

This clone occurred once. The rearrangement uses TRBV4-2 and TRBJ1-2, with D possibly being TRBD1 (6 bases). The germline V gene encodes CDR1 LGHNA and CDR2 YNFKEQ. V was trimmed by 1 base and J by 5 bases, leaving 11 bases between them. The CDR3 loop spans 14 amino acids. For the CDR3, the DNA is TGTGCCAGCAGCCAAGTCCAGCAGGGGTATGGCTACACCTTC. Protein product: CASSQVQQGYGYTF.

The chain has TRBV2 and TRBJ1-1; D possibly corresponds to TRBD1 (6 bases). Germline lookup yields CDR1 SNHLY and CDR2 FYNNEI. CDR3 length: 14 amino acids. Trimming removed 5 bases from V and 4 bases from J, with 14 bases in between. In DNA, the CDR3 is TGTGCCAGCAGTTACACAGGGACGGGCACTGAAGCTTTCTTT. As protein: CASSYTGTGTEAFF. The variable domain in full, completed from reference TRBV2 and TRBJ1-1, reads EPEVTQTPSHQVTQMGQEVILRCVPISNHLYFYWYRQILGQKVEFLVSFYNNEISEKSEIFDDQFSVERPDGSNFTLKIRSTKLEDSAMYFCASSYTGTGTEAFFGQGTRLTVV.

This rearrangement joins TRBV4-3 to TRBJ2-1, with TRBD2 matching 14 bases. Germline V lookup: CDR1 LGHNA, CDR2 YSLEER. Trimming at V came to 4 bases and at J to 8 bases, leaving 7 bases not matched to a gene. The CDR3 is made up of 16 amino acids. CDR3 region: CASSLNPTSGRDEQFF. The CDR3 DNA sequence: TGCGCCAGCAGCCTTAATCCGACTAGCGGGAGGGATGAGCAGTTCTTC.

The V and J genes are TRBV11-3 and TRBJ2-2; no firm D call. The germline V gene encodes CDR1 SGHNT and CDR2 YENEEA. V lost 2 bases and J lost 5, with 3 bases in between. This CDR3 has 12 residues. DNA for the CDR3: TGTGCCAGCAGCTTAATAACCGGGGAGCTGTTTTTT. This codes for CASSLITGELFF.

V and J are TRBV28 and TRBJ1-5; D call uncertain. Germline CDR1 and CDR2: MDHEN and SYDVKM. The germline V and J ends were trimmed by 5 bases and 5 bases, with 10 bases remaining between them. The CDR3 is 13 residues long. For the CDR3, the DNA is TGTGCCAGCAGTCCCCCCTCGGATCAGCCCCAGCATTTT. Translating it yields CASSPPSDQPQHF. The variable domain in full, completed from reference TRBV28 and TRBJ1-5, reads DVKVTQSSRYLVKRTGEKVFLECVQDMDHENMFWYRQDPGLGLRLIYFSYDVKMKEKGDIPEGYSVSREKKERFSLILESASTNQTSMYLCASSPPSDQPQHFGDGTRLSIL.

The V and J genes are TRBV6-4 and TRBJ2-2; D perhaps matches TRBD2 (5 bases). Germline lookup yields CDR1 MRHNA and CDR2 SNTAGT. Trimming took 4 bases from V and 6 from J, leaving 12 bases between them. The CDR3 is 14 amino acids. Written as DNA, the CDR3 is TGTGCCAGCAGTGGGACTTATGCCTCCGGGGAGCTGTTTTTT. Translation: CASSGTYASGELFF.

The V call is TRBV6-6, the J call TRBJ2-7; 9 bases fit TRBD1. Trimming took 4 bases from V and 4 from J; bases not matched to a gene: 8. The CDR3 contains 15 residues. Germline values: CDR1 MNHNY, CDR2 SVGAGI (reference sequence). In DNA, the CDR3 is TGTGCCAGCAGTTCTCCAACAGGGGGCGCGTACGAGCAGTACTTC. It is translated as CASSSPTGGAYEQYF.

J is TRBJ1-5 and V is TRBV28, with D possibly being TRBD1 (6 bases). Trimming removed 1 base at V and 5 bases at J, with 15 bases between. CDR3 size: 16 residues. Germline CDR1 is MDHEN and CDR2 is SYDVKM. Written as DNA, the CDR3 is TGTGCCAGCAGTTTATTTGGGGGGGCGATTTATCAGCCCCAGCATTTT. Translation: CASSLFGGAIYQPQHF.

This chain connects TRBV18 to TRBJ1-1, with D perhaps matching TRBD1 (6 bases). Germline loops: CDR1 KGHSH, CDR2 LQKENI. The CDR3 has 12 amino acids. Trimming removed 2 bases at V and 7 bases at J, with 8 bases between. CDR3 in DNA: TGTGCCAGCTCACCATCGGACAGTGAAGCTTTCTTT. It translates to CASSPSDSEAFF.

The chain employs TRBV18 and TRBJ1-1; maybe TRBD1 (6 bases). Germline V gene data show CDR1 as KGHSH and CDR2 as LQKENI. CDR3 length: 13 residues. V lost 3 bases and J lost 7, with 12 bases in between. CDR3 sequence (DNA): TGTGCCAGCTCACCTGGAACAGGGAATGAAGCTTTCTTT. Translated, it gives CASSPGTGNEAFF.